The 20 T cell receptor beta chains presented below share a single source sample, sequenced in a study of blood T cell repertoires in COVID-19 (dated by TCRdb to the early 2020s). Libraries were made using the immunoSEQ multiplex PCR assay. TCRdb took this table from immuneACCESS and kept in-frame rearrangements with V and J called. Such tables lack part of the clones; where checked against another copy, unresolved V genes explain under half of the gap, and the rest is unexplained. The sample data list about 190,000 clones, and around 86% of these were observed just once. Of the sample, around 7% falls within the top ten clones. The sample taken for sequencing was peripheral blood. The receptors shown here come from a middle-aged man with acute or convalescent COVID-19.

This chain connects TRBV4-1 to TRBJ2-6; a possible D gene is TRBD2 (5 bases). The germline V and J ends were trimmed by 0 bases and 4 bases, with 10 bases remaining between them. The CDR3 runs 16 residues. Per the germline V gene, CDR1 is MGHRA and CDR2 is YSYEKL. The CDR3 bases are TGCGCCAGCAGCCAAGAACGGGGAACCGGGGCCAACGTCCTGACTTTC. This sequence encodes CASSQERGTGANVLTF.

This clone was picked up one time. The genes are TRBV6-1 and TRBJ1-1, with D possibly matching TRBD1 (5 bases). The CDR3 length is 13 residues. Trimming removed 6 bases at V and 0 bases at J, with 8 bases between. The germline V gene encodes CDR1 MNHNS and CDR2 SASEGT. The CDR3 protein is CASRQDLNTEAFF. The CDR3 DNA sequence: TGTGCCAGCAGACAGGACCTGAACACTGAAGCTTTCTTT.

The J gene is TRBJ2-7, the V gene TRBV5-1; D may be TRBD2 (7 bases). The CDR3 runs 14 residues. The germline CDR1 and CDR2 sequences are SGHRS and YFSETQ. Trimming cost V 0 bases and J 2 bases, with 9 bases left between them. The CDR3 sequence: CASSLGGGTYEQYF. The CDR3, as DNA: TGCGCCAGCAGCTTGGGCGGGGGCACCTACGAGCAGTACTTC.

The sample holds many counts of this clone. CDR3 coding DNA: TGTGCCAGCAGTCCCGGACACTACGAGCAGTACTTC. This encodes CASSPGHYEQYF. The V gene is TRBV12-3 or TRBV12-4, the J gene TRBJ2-7; D possibly corresponds to TRBD1 (5 bases). V lost 5 bases and J lost 3, with 8 bases in between. The CDR3 totals 12 residues.

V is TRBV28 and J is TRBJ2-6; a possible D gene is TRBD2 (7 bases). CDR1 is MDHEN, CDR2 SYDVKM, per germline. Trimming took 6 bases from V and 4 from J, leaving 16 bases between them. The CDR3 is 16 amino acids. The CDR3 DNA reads TGTGCCAGCAGCCTCACCGCGGGGGCGGGGGCCAACGTCCTGACTTTC. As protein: CASSLTAGAGANVLTF. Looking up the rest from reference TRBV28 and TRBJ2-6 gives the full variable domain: DVKVTQSSRYLVKRTGEKVFLECVQDMDHENMFWYRQDPGLGLRLIYFSYDVKMKEKGDIPEGYSVSREKKERFSLILESASTNQTSMYLCASSLTAGAGANVLTFGAGSRLTVL.

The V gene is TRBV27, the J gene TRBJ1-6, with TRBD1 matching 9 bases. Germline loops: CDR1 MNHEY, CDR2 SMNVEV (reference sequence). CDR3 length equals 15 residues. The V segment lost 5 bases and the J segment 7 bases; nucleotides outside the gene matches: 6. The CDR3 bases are TGTGCCAGCAGTCCAGGGACAGGGAGGAATTCACCCCTCCACTTT. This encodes CASSPGTGRNSPLHF.

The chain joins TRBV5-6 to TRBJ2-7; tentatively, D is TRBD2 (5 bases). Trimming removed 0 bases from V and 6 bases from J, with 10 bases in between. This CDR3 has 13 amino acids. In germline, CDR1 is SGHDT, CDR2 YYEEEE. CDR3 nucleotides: TGTGCCAGCAGCTTGGGGGAGCCTTCCGAGCAGTACTTC. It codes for CASSLGEPSEQYF.

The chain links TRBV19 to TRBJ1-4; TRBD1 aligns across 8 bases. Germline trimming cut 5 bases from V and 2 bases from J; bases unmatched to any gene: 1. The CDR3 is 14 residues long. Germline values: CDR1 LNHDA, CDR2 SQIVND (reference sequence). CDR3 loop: CASSDRGTNEKLFF. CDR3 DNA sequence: TGTGCCAGTAGTGACAGGGGTACTAATGAAAAACTGTTTTTT.

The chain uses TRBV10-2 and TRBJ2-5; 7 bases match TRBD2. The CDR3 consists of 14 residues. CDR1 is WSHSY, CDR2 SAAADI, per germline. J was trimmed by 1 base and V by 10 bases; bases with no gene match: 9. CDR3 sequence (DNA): TGCGCCACGACCCCCGCTAGCGGCCAAGAGACCCAGTACTTC. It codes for CATTPASGQETQYF.

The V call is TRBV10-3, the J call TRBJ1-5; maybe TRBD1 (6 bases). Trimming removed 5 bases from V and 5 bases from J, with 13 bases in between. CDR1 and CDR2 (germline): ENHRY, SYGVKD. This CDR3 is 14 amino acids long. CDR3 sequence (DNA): TGTGCCATCAGTCGGACAGCAAGTGATCAGCCCCAGCATTTT. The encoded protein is CAISRTASDQPQHF.

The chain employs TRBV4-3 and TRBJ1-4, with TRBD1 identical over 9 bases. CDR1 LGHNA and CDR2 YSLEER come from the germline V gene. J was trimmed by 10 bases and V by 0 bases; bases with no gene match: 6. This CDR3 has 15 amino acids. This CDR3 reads CASSQEQGAPRKLFF. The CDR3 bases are TGCGCCAGCAGCCAAGAACAGGGGGCGCCCCGAAAACTGTTTTTT.

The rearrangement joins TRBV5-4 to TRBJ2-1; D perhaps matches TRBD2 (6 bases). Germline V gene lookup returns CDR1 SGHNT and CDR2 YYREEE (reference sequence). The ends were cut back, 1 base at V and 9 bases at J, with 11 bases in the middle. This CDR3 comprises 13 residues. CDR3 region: CASSLTTSPEQFF. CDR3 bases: TGTGCCAGCAGCTTGACGACTAGTCCTGAGCAGTTCTTC. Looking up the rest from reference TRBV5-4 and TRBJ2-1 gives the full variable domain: ETGVTQSPTHLIKTRGQQVTLRCSSQSGHNTVSWYQQALGQGPQFIFQYYREEENGRGNFPPRFSGLQFPNYSSELNVNALELDDSALYLCASSLTTSPEQFFGPGTRLTVL.

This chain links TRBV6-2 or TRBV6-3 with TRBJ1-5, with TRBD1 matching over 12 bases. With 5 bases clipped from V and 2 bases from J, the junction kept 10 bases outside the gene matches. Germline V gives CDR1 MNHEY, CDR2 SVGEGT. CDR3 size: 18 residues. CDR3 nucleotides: TGTGCCAGCAGTCCGGGACAGGGGGCCGTCGTGGGCAATCAGCCCCAGCATTTT. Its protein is CASSPGQGAVVGNQPQHF.

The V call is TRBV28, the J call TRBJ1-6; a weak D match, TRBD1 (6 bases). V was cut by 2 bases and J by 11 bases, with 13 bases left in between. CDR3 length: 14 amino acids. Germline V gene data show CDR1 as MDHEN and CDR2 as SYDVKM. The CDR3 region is CASSLPKQGPPLHF. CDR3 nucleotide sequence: TGTGCCAGCAGTTTACCGAAACAGGGCCCACCCCTCCACTTT.

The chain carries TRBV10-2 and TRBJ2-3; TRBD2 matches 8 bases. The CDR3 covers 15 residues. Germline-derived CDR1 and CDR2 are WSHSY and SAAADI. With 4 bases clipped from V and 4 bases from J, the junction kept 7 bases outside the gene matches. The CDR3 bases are TGCGCCAGCAGTGTCTCGGGGGGGATTGCAGATACGCAGTATTTT. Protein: CASSVSGGIADTQYF.

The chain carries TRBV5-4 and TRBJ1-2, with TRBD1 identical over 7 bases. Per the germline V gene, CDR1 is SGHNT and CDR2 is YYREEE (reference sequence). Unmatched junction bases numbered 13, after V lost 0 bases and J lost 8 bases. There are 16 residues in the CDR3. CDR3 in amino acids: CASSLVGGTDRQGYTF. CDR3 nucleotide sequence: TGTGCCAGCAGCTTGGTAGGGGGGACAGATCGTCAGGGCTACACCTTC.

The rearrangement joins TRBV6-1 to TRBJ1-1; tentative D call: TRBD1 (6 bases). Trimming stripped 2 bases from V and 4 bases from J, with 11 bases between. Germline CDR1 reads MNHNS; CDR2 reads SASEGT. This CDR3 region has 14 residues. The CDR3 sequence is CASSESGRGTEAFF. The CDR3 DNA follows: TGTGCCAGCAGTGAATCGGGCAGGGGCACTGAAGCTTTCTTT.

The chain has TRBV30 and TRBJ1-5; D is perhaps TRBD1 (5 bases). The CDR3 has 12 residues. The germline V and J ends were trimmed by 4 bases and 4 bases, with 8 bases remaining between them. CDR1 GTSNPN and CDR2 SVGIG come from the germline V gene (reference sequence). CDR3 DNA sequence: TGTGCCTGGAACAGGCCGAATCAGCCCCAGCATTTT. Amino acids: CAWNRPNQPQHF.

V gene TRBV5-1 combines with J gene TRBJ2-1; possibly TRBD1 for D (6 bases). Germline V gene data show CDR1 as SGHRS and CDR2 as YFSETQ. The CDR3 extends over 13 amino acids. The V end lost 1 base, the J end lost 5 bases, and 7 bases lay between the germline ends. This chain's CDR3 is CASSLTGNNEQFF. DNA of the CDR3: TGCGCCAGCAGCTTGACAGGGAACAATGAGCAGTTCTTC.

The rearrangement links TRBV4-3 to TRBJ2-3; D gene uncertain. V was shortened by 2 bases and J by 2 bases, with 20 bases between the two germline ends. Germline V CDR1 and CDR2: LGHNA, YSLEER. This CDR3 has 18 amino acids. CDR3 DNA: TGCGCCAGCAGCCAAAGTCAGAGGTCCGCTACGACCACAGATACGCAGTATTTT. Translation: CASSQSQRSATTTDTQYF.